These 21 T cell receptor beta chains came from one sample sequenced in a study of T-cell reconstitution after alpha-beta-depleted transplantation in children. Preparing the TCRbeta library involved the use of unique molecular identifiers. TCRdb re-called the PCR reads with MiXCR, one entry per CDR3 protein. The profile shows 540,000 or so distinct CDR3 sequences, 23% of them singletons. The specimen was PBMCs, mostly from graft donor cells, collected 360 days after TCRalphabeta/CD19-depleted stem cell transplant. All receptors come from a boy in the first two years of life who had a stem cell transplant for acute myeloid leukemia, so the T cells may come from the graft donor.

This clonotype has just a few counts. CDR3: CASSLDSSNTGELFF. CDR3 nucleotides: TGTGCCAGCAGCTTAGACAGCTCGAACACCGGGGAGCTGTTTTTT. The chain uses TRBV7-9 and TRBJ2-2; no reliable D call. V lost 1 base and J lost 0, with 6 bases in between. The CDR3 sequence is 15 residues long. The germline gives CDR1 SEHNR, CDR2 FQNEAQ (reference sequence).

This clonotype has only a few counts. The rearrangement joins TRBV20-1 to TRBJ1-1; TRBD1 agrees at 7 bases. CDR3 length: 14 amino acids. The V gene's germline CDR1 is DFQATT and CDR2 SNEGSKA (reference sequence). Trimming took 5 bases from V and 2 from J; bases not matched to a gene: 8. CDR3 nucleotides: TGCAGTGCTGGAAAAGGGGGCATCAACACTGAAGCTTTCTTT. Protein: CSAGKGGINTEAFF.

The V and J genes are TRBV27 and TRBJ2-1, with D perhaps matching TRBD2 (6 bases). Germline CDR1 MNHEY, CDR2 SMNVEV (reference sequence). Trimming removed 5 bases from V and 6 bases from J, with 14 bases in between. This CDR3 is 14 amino acids long. In DNA form, the CDR3 reads TGTGCCAGCAGTCGCGGGGCTTGGGGCAATGAGCAGTTCTTC. It codes for CASSRGAWGNEQFF.

In its sample, this clonotype was seen a few times. The chain carries TRBV6-1 and TRBJ2-5, with TRBD2 matching 8 bases. There are 16 residues in the CDR3. Unmatched junction bases numbered 11, after V lost 7 bases and J lost 1 base. CDR1 and CDR2 from the germline V gene are MNHNS and SASEGT. The CDR3 is CASTASGGQLQETQYF. The CDR3 nucleotides are TGTGCCAGCACAGCCTCGGGGGGGCAACTCCAAGAGACCCAGTACTTC.

V and J are TRBV28 and TRBJ2-2; D possibly uses TRBD1 or TRBD2 (6 bases each). The CDR3 runs to 16 residues. The germline V gene encodes CDR1 MDHEN and CDR2 SYDVKM. V lost 5 bases, J lost 5 bases, and 18 bases lay in between. CDR3 sequence reads: CASSPGGRDFTGELFF. CDR3 DNA: TGTGCCAGCAGTCCCGGGGGCCGAGACTTTACCGGGGAGCTGTTTTTT.

This clonotype was detected a few times. V usage is TRBV10-3 and J usage is TRBJ2-3, with D perhaps TRBD1 or TRBD2 (5 bases each). The CDR3 has 14 amino acids. The V end was cut by 10 bases, the J end by 1 base, with 15 bases between. Germline CDR1 ENHRY, CDR2 SYGVKD. The CDR3 spells CATHLQGGTDTQYF. CDR3 nucleotide sequence: TGTGCCACGCACCTCCAGGGAGGCACAGATACGCAGTATTTT.

The CDR3 coding sequence is TGTGCCAGCACATCTCCGTCCAGGGGTGAGAATACGCAGTATTTT. Its translation is CASTSPSRGENTQYF. This chain uses TRBV7-8 with TRBJ2-3; D may be TRBD1 (6 bases). V shed 7 bases and J shed 7 bases, with 21 bases lying between them. Germline V gene data show CDR1 as SGHVS and CDR2 as FQNEAQ. This CDR3 contains 15 residues.

This clonotype was recorded at least ten times. The chain recombines TRBV18 with TRBJ2-5, with TRBD1 as a possible D gene (6 bases). The length of the CDR3 is 15 residues. Between the trimmed V and J ends, which lost 2 bases and 0 bases, there was a span of 10 bases. Germline V CDR1 and CDR2: KGHSH, LQKENI. Here the CDR3 reads CASSPARGYQETQYF. The CDR3 coding sequence is TGTGCCAGCTCACCAGCCAGGGGTTACCAAGAGACCCAGTACTTC.

This clonotype was counted at least ten times. CDR3 protein: CASSLSGGMPYEQYV. CDR3 DNA sequence: TGTGCCAGCAGCCTTAGCGGGGGGATGCCCTACGAGCAGTACGTC. This chain joins TRBV7-2 and TRBJ2-7, with TRBD2 matching 10 bases. After removal of 5 bases from V and 2 bases from J, the junction contained 6 bases not matched to a gene. Germline V lookup: CDR1 SGHTA, CDR2 FQGNSA. CDR3 length equals 15 residues.

This clonotype has at least ten counts. The chain combines TRBV6-1 with TRBJ2-7; possible D gene TRBD1, 5 bases. CDR3 length equals 14 residues. The V end was cut by 2 bases, the J end by 0 bases, with 8 bases between. From germline, CDR1 is MNHNS and CDR2 SASEGT. The CDR3 region is CASSEQGSSYEQYF. For the CDR3, the DNA is TGTGCCAGCAGTGAACAGGGTTCCTCCTACGAGCAGTACTTC.

This clonotype has a count of ten or more. V is TRBV7-9 and J is TRBJ2-7; D is undetermined. The CDR3 consists of 13 residues. The germline V gene encodes CDR1 SEHNR and CDR2 FQNEAQ (reference sequence). The V and J ends lost 2 bases and 3 bases respectively, with 8 bases between them. CDR3 bases: TGTGCCAGCAGCTTATATTCCAGCTACGAGCAGTACTTC. Translation gives CASSLYSSYEQYF.

The sample holds many counts of this clonotype. The gene calls are TRBV28 and TRBJ2-1, with unresolved D. This CDR3 contains 16 residues. Trimming took 6 bases from V and 6 from J, leaving 21 bases between them. Germline assignment: CDR1 MDHEN and CDR2 SYDVKM. The CDR3 region is CASRRPVAGIRNEQFF. As DNA, the CDR3 is TGTGCCAGCAGGCGACCGGTAGCCGGAATCCGCAATGAGCAGTTCTTC. Variable domain in full (rest from reference TRBV28 and TRBJ2-1): DVKVTQSSRYLVKRTGEKVFLECVQDMDHENMFWYRQDPGLGLRLIYFSYDVKMKEKGDIPEGYSVSREKKERFSLILESASTNQTSMYLCASRRPVAGIRNEQFFGPGTRLTVL.

This chain uses TRBV15 with TRBJ2-1; D gene uncertain. V shed 5 bases and J shed 0 bases, with 11 bases lying between them. Germline V CDR1 and CDR2: LNHNV, YYDKDF (reference sequence). The CDR3 consists of 15 residues. CDR3 in DNA: TGTGCCACCAGCCGCAGGCCTCTCTCCTACAATGAGCAGTTCTTC. This sequence encodes CATSRRPLSYNEQFF.

The rearrangement joins TRBV20-1 to TRBJ2-2; 8 bases are shared with TRBD2. The CDR3 is 15 amino acids. Germline lookup yields CDR1 DFQATT and CDR2 SNEGSKA (reference sequence). The V gene end was trimmed by 1 base and the J gene end by 7 bases; junction bases not matched to a gene: 8. The CDR3 loop reads CSARGEAGEHGELFF. In nucleotides, the CDR3 is TGCAGTGCTAGAGGGGAAGCGGGGGAGCACGGGGAGCTGTTTTTT.

This clonotype was detected only a few times. The gene calls are TRBV9 and TRBJ1-1; TRBD1 matches 7 bases. Germline V gene lookup returns CDR1 SGDLS and CDR2 YYNGEE. The CDR3 spans 15 residues. The ends lost 6 bases at V and 4 bases at J; junction bases unmatched: 12. CDR3 DNA: TGTGCCAGCACAACTAGCCCAGACAGGGTCACTGAAGCTTTCTTT. Translated: CASTTSPDRVTEAFF.

The rearrangement links TRBV6-5 to TRBJ2-2, with 10 bases identical to TRBD2. The CDR3 loop spans 15 amino acids. V trimming: 2 bases; J trimming: 7 bases; junction bases outside the gene matches: 4. CDR1 MNHEY and CDR2 SVGAGI come from the germline V gene. CDR3 bases: TGTGCCAGCAGTTACGGAGTAGCGGGGGGCGGGGAGCTGTTTTTT. Protein: CASSYGVAGGGELFF.

This chain connects TRBV20-1 to TRBJ2-1, with 7 positions matching TRBD2. The CDR3 runs to 13 residues. Unmatched junction bases numbered 4, after V lost 3 bases and J lost 5 bases. Germline CDR1 reads DFQATT; CDR2 reads SNEGSKA (reference sequence). CDR3: CSASGGFNNEQFF. DNA of the CDR3: TGCAGTGCTAGCGGGGGGTTCAACAATGAGCAGTTCTTC.

This clonotype was observed a few times. The V and J genes are TRBV6-6 and TRBJ1-2, with D uncertain. The CDR3 totals 13 residues. CDR1 MNHNY and CDR2 SVGAGI come from the germline V gene (reference sequence). Trimming removed 6 bases from V and 0 bases from J, with 8 bases in between. CDR3 amino acids: CASRRRPNYGYTF. CDR3 bases: TGTGCCAGCAGACGGAGGCCTAACTATGGCTACACCTTC.

There are many counts of this clonotype. The J gene is TRBJ2-2, the V gene TRBV4-2; 12 nucleotides align to TRBD2. This CDR3 is built from 17 residues. The V segment lost 4 bases and the J segment 2 bases; nucleotides outside the gene matches: 5. CDR1 and CDR2 (germline): LGHNA, YNFKEQ. This chain's CDR3 is CASSRGLAGRNTGELFF. CDR3 coding DNA: TGTGCCAGCAGCCGCGGACTAGCGGGGCGTAACACCGGGGAGCTGTTTTTT.

The chain is built from TRBV7-9 and TRBJ2-4; D is tentatively TRBD1 or TRBD2 (5 bases each). This CDR3 is built from 17 residues. Germline assignment: CDR1 SEHNR and CDR2 FQNEAQ (reference sequence). V was cut by 11 bases and J by 0 bases, with 23 bases left in between. CDR3 in amino acids: CAWDLGKTGLAKNIQYF. The CDR3 nucleotides are TGTGCCTGGGATTTGGGCAAAACAGGACTAGCCAAAAACATTCAGTACTTC.

Only a few counts were recorded for this clonotype. The chain couples TRBV5-1 to TRBJ2-5; no reliable D call. Germline CDR1 SGHRS, CDR2 YFSETQ. Between the trimmed V and J ends, which lost 5 bases and 0 bases, there was a span of 20 bases. The CDR3 is 17 residues long. CDR3 bases: TGCGCCAGCAGGAGAGAGACTTCCGAAACGCACCAAGAGACCCAGTACTTC. This codes for CASRRETSETHQETQYF. Filled out from reference TRBV5-1 and TRBJ2-5, the complete variable domain reads KAGVTQTPRYLIKTRGQQVTLSCSPISGHRSVSWYQQTPGQGLQFLFEYFSETQRNKGNFPGRFSGRQFSNSRSEMNVSTLELGDSALYLCASRRETSETHQETQYFGPGTRLLVL.